This entry features one T cell receptor beta chain sequence. This entry belongs to a study of blood T cell repertoires in COVID-19. At the level of the study: Both acute and convalescent COVID-19 samples were obtained from the United States, Italy and Spain. In each case, the material was cDNA or gDNA derived from T cells, B-cell-depleted T cells, or PBMCs.

Original handling: Reference gene primers were amplified, and this amplification served to estimate nucleated cell counts. TCRdb's table, derived via immunoSEQ multiplex PCR, lists solely in-frame clones and lacks some. The DNA gave D and trimming, while V, J and clone size come from that table. The table lists around 50,000 clones, roughly four fifths of them singletons. Sequenced input: peripheral blood. This TCR was recovered from a man between 40 and 49 years old with acute or convalescent COVID-19.

The CDR3: CASSLAPRGPTEKLFF. The DNA for the CDR3 is TGCGCCAGCAGCTTGGCCCCAAGGGGGCCGACTGAAAAACTGTTTTTT. The rearrangement links TRBV5-1 to TRBJ1-4, with TRBD1 matching over 7 bases. This CDR3 spans 16 amino acids. Germline values: CDR1 SGHRS, CDR2 YFSETQ. The V and J ends lost 0 bases and 7 bases, in that order; junction bases with no gene match: 9.